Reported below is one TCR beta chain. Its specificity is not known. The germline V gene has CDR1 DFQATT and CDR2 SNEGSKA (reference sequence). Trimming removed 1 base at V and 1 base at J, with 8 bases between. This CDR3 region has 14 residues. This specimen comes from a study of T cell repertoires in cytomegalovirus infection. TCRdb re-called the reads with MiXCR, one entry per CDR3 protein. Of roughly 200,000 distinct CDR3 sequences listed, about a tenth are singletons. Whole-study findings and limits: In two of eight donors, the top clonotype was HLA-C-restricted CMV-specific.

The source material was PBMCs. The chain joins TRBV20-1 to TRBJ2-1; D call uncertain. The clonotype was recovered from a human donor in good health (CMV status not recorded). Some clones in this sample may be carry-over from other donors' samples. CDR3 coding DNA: TGCAGTGCTAGAGTAAAATCTTCCTACAATGAGCAGTTCTTC. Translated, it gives CSARVKSSYNEQFF.